Sequencing of this T cell receptor (beta chain) was carried out in a study of blood T cell repertoires in COVID-19. Here immunoSEQ multiplex PCR was the method, and the copy in TCRdb shows in-frame clones only, minus some. Among about 350,000 clones, roughly 87% were seen once, and the ten largest hold about 0.93%. The V and J ends lost 7 bases and 4 bases respectively, with 22 bases between them. This CDR3 has 16 amino acids. CDR1 MRHNA and CDR2 SNTAGT come from the germline V gene. This clonotype was sampled from a woman in her 30s who had recovered from COVID-19. The material sequenced was PBMCs or T cells enriched from blood (not recorded which). This chain connects TRBV6-4 to TRBJ2-5, with D possibly TRBD1 on 6 matching bases. The CDR3 sequence is CASNRVVRWALETQYF. CDR3 in DNA: TGTGCCAGCAACAGGGTTGTACGATGGGCGTTAGAGACCCAGTACTTC.